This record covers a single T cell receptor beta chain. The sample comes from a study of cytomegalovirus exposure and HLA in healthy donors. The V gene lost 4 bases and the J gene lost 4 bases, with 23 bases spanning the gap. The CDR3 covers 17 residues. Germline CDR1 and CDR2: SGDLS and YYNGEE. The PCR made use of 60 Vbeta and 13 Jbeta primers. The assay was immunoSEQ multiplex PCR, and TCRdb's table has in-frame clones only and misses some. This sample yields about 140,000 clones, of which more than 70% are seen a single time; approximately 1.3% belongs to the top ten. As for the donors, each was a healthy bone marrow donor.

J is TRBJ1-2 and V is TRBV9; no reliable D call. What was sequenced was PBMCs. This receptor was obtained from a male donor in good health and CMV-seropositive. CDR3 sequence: CASSLGVGGSNTYGYTF. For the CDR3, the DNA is TGTGCCAGCAGCTTAGGCGTCGGCGGCAGTAACACCTATGGCTACACCTTC.